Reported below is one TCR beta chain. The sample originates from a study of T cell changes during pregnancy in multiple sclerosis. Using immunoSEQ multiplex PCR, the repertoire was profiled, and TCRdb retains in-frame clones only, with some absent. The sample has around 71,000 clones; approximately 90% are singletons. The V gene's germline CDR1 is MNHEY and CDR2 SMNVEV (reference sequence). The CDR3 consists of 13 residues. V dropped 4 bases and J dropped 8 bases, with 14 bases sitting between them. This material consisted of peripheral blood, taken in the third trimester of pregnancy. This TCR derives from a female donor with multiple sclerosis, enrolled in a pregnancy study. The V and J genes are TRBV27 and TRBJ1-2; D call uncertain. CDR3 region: CASSYLTGEGYTF. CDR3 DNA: TGTGCCAGCAGTTACCTGACTGGGGAGGGCTACACCTTC.